This TCR beta chain was obtained from a study of tumor-infiltrating lymphocytes in primary liver carcinoma. Whole-study context: All patients had surgically resected primary liver carcinoma. Study-level results: The overlap of tumor-adjacent and tumor-blood pairs was smaller than that of tumor region pairs. Because the samples were bulk unsorted, the study did not compare CD4+ and CD8+ repertoires.

Alongside blood RNA obtained from unsorted whole blood, germline DNA was also extracted. Sampling before surgery obtained roughly 4.1 milliliters of peripheral blood. Concerning this clonotype: The target antigen is unknown. The junction differs from germline at one of its ends, possibly a read error.

CDR1 is WSHSY, CDR2 SAAADI, per germline. CDR3 length: 15 amino acids. Researchers generated TCR beta cDNA from 500 to 600 ng of total RNA, relying on a constant-region primer. Amplification in three nested multiplex PCR rounds with slightly modified ARM-PCR gave rise to TCR beta libraries. Investigators reported that the first two PCR rounds, at around 9 cycles each, used TRBV1-TRBV30 forward primers with a C-beta reverse primer. TCRdb passed the multiplex PCR reads through MiXCR, listing each CDR3 protein once. The data hold 180,000 or so distinct CDR3 sequences, with 60% observed a single time. The TCR sequence derives from a man aged 35-49 years with primary liver carcinoma and hepatitis B virus infection. The rearrangement uses TRBV10-2 and TRBJ2-7, with TRBD2 as a possible D gene (6 bases). The sequenced sample consisted of peripheral blood. The CDR3 spells CTSKSEGTWAPEQYF. The DNA for the CDR3 is TGCACCAGCAAGTCGGAGGGGACTTGGGCCCCCGAGCAGTACTTC.